This record covers a single T cell receptor beta chain. Its antigen remains unidentified. The junction shows a germline mismatch at one end, possibly a read error. The sample is drawn from a study of blood T cells in healthy people across ages (dated by TCRdb to between 2014 and 2016). In terms of the full investigation: In model experiments, roughly one uniquely barcoded TCR beta cDNA molecule per two T cells was captured by template switching. To track age-related changes in TCR beta repertoire diversity, the study relied on deep sequencing normalized with unique cDNA molecular identifiers. The donors were split into four age groups: young (average 16 years), middle-aged (roughly 40), aged (roughly 60) and long-lived (approximately 89). Using the same blood draw, the study looked at two additional independent replicas of 1 million unique cDNA reads for two donors, one aged 18 to 30 and the other aged 80 or older. The paper's findings and limits, for the study overall: Estimates of total diversity based on one million sequenced T cells were considered lower bounds and underestimates. Observed TCR beta diversity per million T cells fell roughly linearly with age, and a significant reduction was already apparent by age around 40. Donor CMV infection status was unknown, potentially confounding age-related changes in expanded clonotypes. Since profiling was done on bulk unsorted PBMCs, naive and antigen-experienced compartments could not be conclusively compared. A strong correlation was found between observed TCR beta diversity and the percentage of naive T cells measured by flow cytometry. Compared with the aged group, more naive CD4+ T cells, fewer expanded clones and increased TCR diversity were shown by the long-lived group, suggesting age selection.

The germline V gene (reference sequence) sets CDR1 to SEHNR and CDR2 to FQNEAQ. Measured from the cysteine to the phenylalanine, the CDR3 is 16 residues long. This entry keeps only the CDR3 DNA: 48 bases, framed from base 1. Library prep was done by 5' RACE. The sequencing machine was an Illumina HiSeq 2500. The second PCR ran for roughly 7 to 12 cycles and used a J-beta primer mix along with a sample-barcoded 5' primer. Each TCR beta cDNA molecule received a unique molecular identifier from a template-switch 5' adaptor carrying 12 random nucleotides. At least 3 million CDR3-containing paired-end reads were obtained from each sample. First-strand cDNA was synthesized from all RNA with the Mint cDNA synthesis kit, primed by a TRBC-specific oligonucleotide. All cDNA was treated with uracil-DNA glycosylase and then went through a first 18-cycle PCR with the universal primers M1SS and BC2_uni_R. The authors' analysis ran thus. For normalization, 1 million high-quality reads, each with a distinct molecular identifier, were randomly selected from each sample. Reads sharing molecular identifiers were discarded rather than binned into consensus sequences. MiTCR, with a Q25 quality threshold and the strictest error-elimination algorithm, was used for CDR3 identification, clonotype clustering and error correction. A nonparametric unseen species model using Euler transformation provided a lower-bound estimate of total TCR beta diversity. TCRdb reprocessing: public reads trimmed at Q25 with fastp, clones called with MiXCR, in-frame beta chains kept. Records with the same CDR3 protein are collapsed into one entry carrying the most frequent genes and DNA. The V and J calls reflect TCRdb's pipeline rather than the authors' work. The sample table holds roughly 1 million distinct CDR3 sequences, of which 20% to 25% were seen once. The ten largest clonotypes hold around 0.75% of the sample.

The roughly 39 donors, aged about 6 to 95 years, were systemically healthy Caucasian individuals from Russia. Each donor gave 9.5 to 10 milliliters of peripheral blood, drawn into EDTA-treated Vacutainer tubes. Ficoll-Paque density-gradient centrifugation was used to isolate PBMCs, with at least 6 million obtained per sample. Total RNA was extracted from PBMCs with Trizol reagent, with at least 5 micrograms obtained per sample. The percentages of naive CD45RAhigh/CD27high T cells were determined by flow cytometry on a PBMC aliquot from every donor. Separately, the same data were catalogued under a study of T cells of mothers and their children. Reported in the second study: Nine systemically healthy Caucasian individuals, comprising three mothers and their six children, were included as donors. cDNA synthesis consumed the entire amount of extracted RNA, loaded at approximately 1.4 ug RNA in each 15 ul reaction. In the second PCR, the M1S primer introduced both the sample barcodes and 2-4 random nucleotides. More than 8 million TCR beta CDR3 reads were obtained from each mother, and several million reads were obtained from each child. TCR recombination output is similarly shaped by thymic selection in related and unrelated pairs, with a minor effect exerted by inherited differences. Related mother-child pairs always showed normalized repertoire overlap that was slightly higher than in unrelated mother-child pairs, though the difference was never significant. With a sensitivity of 90 to 100 clones per million clonotypes, no persistent microchimeric T cell clones were detected. In the study, deep NGS was used to compare the TCR beta repertoires of mothers and children, and features distinguishing related mother-child pairs from unrelated individuals were sought. Mothers averaged roughly 40 +/- 4 years of age and children averaged around 10 +/- 4 years. After adapter ligation was performed with NEBNext reagents, the libraries were sequenced on an Illumina HiSeq 2000 with 100+100 nt paired-end reads. To prevent cross-contamination, the mother and child libraries were prepared a month apart and were sequenced in separate runs. For each donor, somewhere between roughly 450,000 and 2,200,000 distinct TCR beta clonotypes were identified. Naive TCR beta clonotypes were estimated from low-frequency clonotypes matched to each donor's FACS-determined naive share, without sorting.

This receptor was taken from a girl aged 2-10 years in good health. The sample taken for sequencing was blood. The V and J genes are TRBV7-9 and TRBJ2-2; the D gene may be TRBD1 or TRBD2, since each aligns over 6 bases. The nucleotides are TGTACCAGCAGCCCGGGGGCTTATGGACTAACCGGGGAGCTGTTTTTT. This yields the protein CTSSPGAYGLTGELFF.